Shown below are 25 T cell receptor beta chains from a single sample sequenced in a study of blood T cells in healthy people across ages. A second about 7 to 11 cycle PCR used barcoded and J-beta primers. MiXCR, applied by TCRdb to the 5' RACE reads, yields one record per CDR3 protein. The sample has about 580,000 distinct CDR3 sequences; roughly 43% are singletons. Material: blood. These receptors were taken from a man older than 75 in good health.

As regards this clonotype: Given a much more abundant clone one base away, this may be a read error. The V call is TRBV6-6, the J call TRBJ2-3; no clear D gene. V was cut by 8 bases and J by 3 bases, with 12 bases left in between. Germline V gene data show CDR1 as MNHNY and CDR2 as SVGAGI (reference sequence). This CDR3 region has 13 residues. The CDR3 sequence is CASGGPETDTQYF. CDR3 sequence (DNA): TGTGCCAGCGGCGGACCAGAGACAGATACGCAGTATTTT.

The chain links TRBV25-1 to TRBJ2-7; TRBD2 matches 10 bases. CDR3 length: 16 amino acids. J gave up 3 bases and V 2 bases, and 7 bases lay outside the gene matches. Germline V gene sequence: CDR1 MGHDK, CDR2 SYGVNS. In nucleotides, the CDR3 is TGTGCCAGCAGTGAACATTCAGCGGGAGGGCTCTACGAGCAGTACTTC. Translation gives CASSEHSAGGLYEQYF.

With regard to this clonotype: Relative to the germline gene, one junction end is altered; a read error may explain this. This chain links TRBV7-2 with TRBJ1-2; no clear D. Germline V gives CDR1 SGHTA, CDR2 FQGNSA. There are 15 residues in the CDR3. CDR3 coding DNA: TGTGCCAGCAGCCCCCCCATAGCGTTTAACTATGGCTGCACCTTC. Translating it yields CASSPPIAFNYGCTF.

V usage is TRBV5-1 and J usage is TRBJ2-7, with 9 positions matching TRBD1. This CDR3 is 15 amino acids long. V dropped 3 bases and J dropped 2; count of bases not matched to a gene: 6. Germline V gives CDR1 SGHRS, CDR2 YFSETQ. The chain's CDR3 is CASSSGQGVTYEQYF. The CDR3 nucleotides read TGCGCCAGCAGCTCGGGACAGGGCGTAACCTACGAGCAGTACTTC.

On this clonotype: Just one base apart from a much larger clone, this may be a read error. This sequence joins TRBV4-1 and TRBJ2-7; 9 bases align to TRBD1. The V segment lost 6 bases and the J segment 0 bases; nucleotides outside the gene matches: 9. CDR3 length equals 16 residues. The germline V gene encodes CDR1 MGHRA and CDR2 YSYEKL. The CDR3 region is CASSQRQGEASYEQYF. The CDR3 coding sequence is TGCGCCAGCAGTCAAAGACAGGGGGAAGCCTCCTACGAGCAGTACTTC.

This rearrangement joins TRBV21-1 to TRBJ1-1; the D call in the table, TRBD1, was not verified against the DNA. TRBV21-1 is a documented pseudogene. The CDR3 is 15 amino acids. CDR3 loop: CASGKEGGRSTEAFF. CDR3 bases: TGTGCCAGCGGCAAAGAGGGGGGGCGAAGCACTGAAGCTTTCTTT.

A remark on this clonotype: A read error is possible here, since a much larger clone lies one base away. V gene TRBV6-5 combines with J gene TRBJ2-7; D gene uncertain. The CDR3 totals 11 residues. CDR1 is MNHEY and CDR2 is SVGAGI in the germline V gene. The CDR3, as DNA: TGTGCCGGCAGTACAGACTACGAGCAGTACTTC. Translated, it gives CAGSTDYEQYF.

The chain has TRBV7-2 and TRBJ1-2; 7 bases fit TRBD1. The ends lost 4 bases at V and 5 bases at J; junction bases unmatched: 13. The length of the CDR3 is 16 residues. In germline, CDR1 is SGHTA, CDR2 FQGNSA. CDR3 sequence reads: CASSWFGGAGGYGYTF. In DNA, the CDR3 is TGTGCCAGCAGCTGGTTCGGAGGGGCAGGGGGATATGGCTACACCTTC.

In DNA, the CDR3 is TGTGCCAGCAGGGGACAGGGATCGAGAAATTCACCCCTCCACTTT. It is translated as CASRGQGSRNSPLHF. V and J are TRBV6-5 and TRBJ1-6; 9 nucleotides line up with TRBD1. This CDR3 region has 15 residues. In germline, CDR1 is MNHEY, CDR2 SVGAGI. The junction had 7 bases not matched to a gene; V was cut back by 6 bases and J by 7 bases.

J is TRBJ2-7 and V is TRBV7-2; no definite D call. V dropped 1 base and J dropped 1 base, with 11 bases sitting between them. The CDR3 covers 15 residues. Germline loops: CDR1 SGHTA, CDR2 FQGNSA. This chain's CDR3 is CASSLGPPESYEQYF. The DNA of the CDR3 is TGTGCCAGCAGCTTAGGCCCCCCAGAATCCTACGAGCAGTACTTC.

A few counts support this clonotype. The chain employs TRBV18 and TRBJ2-1, with D tentatively TRBD2 (6 bases). Looked up from germline, CDR1 is KGHSH and CDR2 is LQKENI. The CDR3 is 13 residues long. V shed 5 bases and J shed 14 bases, with 19 bases lying between them. The CDR3 DNA follows: TGTGCCAGCTCATCGGGGGTAGAGGGCCAGAAGTTCTTC. Translating gives CASSSGVEGQKFF.

The rearrangement links TRBV28 to TRBJ2-4, with TRBD2 matching over 12 bases. Judging by the DNA end, TRBJ2-7 fits better; the J call may be wrong. From germline, CDR1 is MDHEN and CDR2 SYDVKM. This CDR3 contains 16 residues. CDR3 nucleotides: TGTGCCAGCAGTTTAGGGACTAGCGGGCTCCCCTACGAGCAGTACTTC. This codes for CASSLGTSGLPYEQYF.

Many counts were recorded for this clonotype. The V and J genes are TRBV6-6 and TRBJ2-7; perhaps TRBD1 as D (5 bases). The CDR3 spans 16 residues. Germline V lookup: CDR1 MNHNY, CDR2 SVGAGI (reference sequence). Deletions cut 0 bases from V and 0 bases from J, with 12 bases between. The CDR3: CASSYSRQGSSYEQYF. CDR3 nucleotide sequence: TGTGCCAGCAGTTACTCAAGGCAGGGCAGCTCCTACGAGCAGTACTTC.

V and J are TRBV12-3 or TRBV12-4 and TRBJ2-5; maybe TRBD1 (5 bases). Trimming left V 5 bases short and J 5 bases short, with 15 bases between. The CDR3 has 14 amino acids. CDR3 nucleotides: TGTGCCAGCAGTCTTACTCAGGGTGTTGAGACCCAGTACTTC. Its protein product is CASSLTQGVETQYF.

CDR3 coding DNA: TGTGCCAGCAGCCCGCCGGGATTCACAGATACGCAGTATTTT. Its translation is CASSPPGFTDTQYF. V usage is TRBV7-2 and J usage is TRBJ2-3; a possible D gene is TRBD2 (5 bases). Germline CDR1 and CDR2: SGHTA and FQGNSA. CDR3 length: 14 amino acids. The V end was cut by 5 bases, the J end by 2 bases, with 11 bases between.

The CDR3 loop is CASSYSTNLNYGYTF. The CDR3 DNA is TGTGCCAGCAGTTACTCGACAAATCTTAACTATGGCTACACCTTC. The rearrangement joins TRBV6-6 to TRBJ1-2; D gene unclear. The CDR3 contains 15 residues. Germline loops: CDR1 MNHNY, CDR2 SVGAGI (reference sequence). V shed 0 bases and J shed 1 base, with 9 bases lying between them.

The gene calls are TRBV6-5 and TRBJ2-5; 12 bases line up with TRBD2. Germline loops: CDR1 MNHEY, CDR2 SVGAGI. CDR3 length equals 14 residues. The junction had 2 bases not matched to a gene; V was cut back by 7 bases and J by 2 bases. CDR3 nucleotide sequence: TGTGCCAGCATCGGACTAGCGGGGCAAGAGACCCAGTACTTC. Residues: CASIGLAGQETQYF.

The CDR3 loop is CASSVELAGNIQYF. CDR3 in DNA: TGTGCCAGCAGCGTAGAACTAGCAGGAAACATTCAGTACTTC. V and J are TRBV9 and TRBJ2-4; possible D gene TRBD2, 6 bases. Per the germline V gene, CDR1 is SGDLS and CDR2 is YYNGEE. This CDR3 comprises 14 residues. Trimming took 0 bases from V and 6 from J, leaving 10 bases between them.

This sequence joins TRBV20-1 and TRBJ2-5, with D perhaps TRBD1 (5 bases). CDR1 and CDR2 (germline): DFQATT, SNEGSKA (reference sequence). This CDR3 comprises 15 residues. V lost 0 bases and J 11 bases, leaving 22 bases between the germline ends. The chain's CDR3 is CSARDQGPQSPEQYF. The CDR3 coding sequence is TGCAGTGCTAGAGACCAGGGTCCCCAATCACCGGAGCAGTACTTC.

This clonotype was detected only once. J is TRBJ2-5 and V is TRBV9, with 8 positions matching TRBD2. TRBJ2-7 explains the end of the DNA better; the J call may be wrong. Germline assignment: CDR1 SGDLS and CDR2 YYNGEE. The CDR3 spans 16 residues. The CDR3, as DNA: TGTGCCAGCAGCGCCGGGGGGGGTCAGGCACTCTACGAGCAGTACTTC. The encoded protein is CASSAGGGQALYEQYF.

The chain employs TRBV7-9 and TRBJ2-7, with 11 bases lining up with TRBD2. The V gene's germline CDR1 is SEHNR and CDR2 FQNEAQ (reference sequence). The V segment lost 5 bases and the J segment 4 bases; nucleotides outside the gene matches: 4. This CDR3 has 14 residues. CDR3 region: CASSPTSGEYEQYF. CDR3 nucleotide sequence: TGTGCCAGCAGCCCGACTAGCGGGGAATACGAGCAGTACTTC.

This chain uses TRBV7-2 with TRBJ2-3; D gene unclear. Germline V lookup: CDR1 SGHTA, CDR2 FQGNSA. The CDR3 has 14 residues. Between the trimmed V and J ends, which lost 1 base and 3 bases, there was a span of 8 bases. In nucleotides, the CDR3 is TGTGCCAGCAGCTTAGATGTAGCAACAGATACGCAGTATTTT. Its translation is CASSLDVATDTQYF.

Remarks on this clonotype: An end of the junction does not agree with germline; a read error may underlie this. The chain links TRBV6-2 or TRBV6-3 to TRBJ1-5; 7 bases agree with TRBD1. Germline values: CDR1 MNHEY, CDR2 SVGEGT. This CDR3 is 15 amino acids long. The CDR3 region has the DNA TGTGCCGGCAGTCCCCGACAGGGTCCCAATCAGCCCCAGCATTTT. Its translation: CAGSPRQGPNQPQHF.

The rearrangement joins TRBV9 to TRBJ1-1, with D possibly TRBD1 on 6 matching bases. The V gene's germline CDR1 is SGDLS and CDR2 YYNGEE. Deletions cut 4 bases from V and 4 bases from J, with 11 bases between. The CDR3 runs to 13 residues. CDR3 bases: TGTGCCAGCAGCAGGATAGGGGGCACTGAAGCTTTCTTT. Encoded protein: CASSRIGGTEAFF.

This clonotype appeared a single time. The V call is TRBV20-1, the J call TRBJ1-1, with 7 bases fitting TRBD1. CDR1 is DFQATT, CDR2 SNEGSKA, per germline (reference sequence). CDR3 size: 14 residues. J lost 0 bases, V lost 3 bases, and 4 bases had no gene match. The DNA of the CDR3 is TGCAGTGCTAGCCCGACAGGGTTGAACACTGAAGCTTTCTTT. Translation gives CSASPTGLNTEAFF.